The present TCR beta chain was sequenced within a study of T cells after yellow fever vaccination. One entry per CDR3 protein results from TCRdb running MiXCR on the 5' RACE reads. The table has around 300,000 distinct CDR3 sequences, 13% seen once. Germline V CDR1 and CDR2: DFQATT, SNEGSKA (reference sequence). The V end was cut by 4 bases, the J end by 0 bases, with 10 bases between. The CDR3 spans 14 residues. General observations from the study: Reappearing after the booster were most of the clones from primary vaccination (roughly 96% CD4, roughly 86% CD8).

Of note for this clonotype: Its antigen is not identified.

Sequenced here: CD4+ T cells sorted from PBMCs, sampled 45 days after the yellow fever booster vaccination. The rearrangement joins TRBV20-1 to TRBJ1-5; D not resolved. The TCR originated in a man aged 25-45 years who received the YFV17D yellow fever vaccine. CDR3: CSATREISNQPQHF. CDR3 sequence (DNA): TGCAGTGCTACCCGGGAGATTAGCAATCAGCCCCAGCATTTT.